The present T cell receptor beta chain was sequenced within a study of T-cell memory formation after mild COVID-19. The CDR3 extends over 15 amino acids. The germline gives CDR1 LGHDT, CDR2 YNNKEL (reference sequence). The junction had 7 bases not matched to a gene; V was cut back by 2 bases and J by 6 bases. Only a few counts were recorded for this clonotype. TCR alpha and TCR beta cDNA libraries carrying sample barcodes and UMIs came from 5'RACE with constant-segment primers. TCRdb ran MiXCR on the 5' RACE reads and lists one entry per CDR3 protein. In the table there are over 350,000 distinct CDR3 sequences, about a sixth of which are singletons.

Sample: PBMCs or a T cell subset sorted from them (not recorded which). The clonotype was recovered from a man aged 18 to 30 who had mild COVID-19 (a few samples of this study predate the infection). Cell type and time point are not known. The chain couples TRBV3-1 to TRBJ1-1, with TRBD1 identical over 9 bases. CDR3 sequence (DNA): TGTGCCAGCAGCCAAAGAGGGACAGGGAGGCCTGAAGCTTTCTTT. It encodes CASSQRGTGRPEAFF.